These T cell receptor beta chains were read from a single sample in a study of OX40 agonist ivuxolimab in advanced cancers. Sequencing was performed with immunoSEQ multiplex PCR; in TCRdb, only in-frame clones are kept and a portion is missing. The repertoire holds 40,000 to 45,000 clones, with about 88% as singletons. The sample was CD4+ or CD8+ T cells sorted from blood, taken in a trial of the OX40 agonist ivuxolimab. These receptors came from an adult with an advanced solid tumor such as melanoma, head and neck, liver or kidney cancer. CDR3s include the opening cysteine and the closing phenylalanine or tryptophan. The D gene is left open where the match is weak. Size is omitted from some rows. Given values are once, few, many or a class for expanded clones.

v_gene	j_gene	abundance	d_gene	CDR3aa	CDR3nt
TRBV29-1	TRBJ1-5	-	TRBD1	CSELTNPGQGDQPQHF	TGCAGCGAACTTACTAACCCGGGACAGGGAGATCAGCCCCAGCATTTT
TRBV7-8	TRBJ1-3	once	-	CASSLSGDGNTIYF	TGTGCCAGCAGCTTATCGGGGGATGGAAACACCATATATTTT
TRBV6-5	TRBJ1-6	-	TRBD1	CASSYPGQGGYSPLHF	TGTGCCAGCAGTTACCCCGGACAGGGGGGTTATTCACCCCTCCACTTT
TRBV4-1	TRBJ2-7	-	-	CASSLGDTYEQYF	TGCGCCAGCAGCCTCGGGGACACCTACGAGCAGTACTTC
TRBV4-1	TRBJ1-1	-	TRBD1	CASSVQGTAIGTEAFF	TGCGCCAGCAGCGTACAGGGGACGGCAATTGGGACTGAAGCTTTCTTT
TRBV12-1	TRBJ2-3	-	-	CASSQRQTLTDTQYF	TGTGCCAGCAGCCAAAGACAGACTCTCACAGATACGCAGTATTTT
TRBV9	TRBJ2-7	-	-	CASAPYGTHYEQYF	TGTGCCAGCGCCCCTTACGGGACCCACTACGAGCAGTACTTC
TRBV6-5	TRBJ2-7	-	-	CASSSPGWEQYF	TGTGCCAGCAGTTCCCCCGGGTGGGAGCAGTACTTC
TRBV10-3	TRBJ1-1	-	-	CAISDMGARTEAFF	TGTGCCATCAGTGATATGGGGGCGCGGACTGAAGCTTTCTTT
TRBV2	TRBJ1-2	-	-	CASSVGGNGYTF	TGTGCCAGCAGTGTTGGGGGTAATGGCTACACCTTC
TRBV5-8	TRBJ1-1	-	-	CASSPRTLEAFF	TGTGCCAGCAGCCCACGGACCCTCGAAGCTTTCTTT
TRBV19	TRBJ2-1	-	TRBD2	CASSIGTREEGEQFF	TGTGCCAGTAGTATAGGGACTAGGGAGGAAGGTGAGCAGTTCTTC
TRBV29-1	TRBJ2-3	-	TRBD2	CSVLSGTSGLIDTQYF	TGCAGCGTTTTGTCCGGGACTAGCGGGTTGATAGATACGCAGTATTTT
TRBV11-2	TRBJ1-4	-	-	CASSLGLGSSNEKLFF	TGTGCCAGCAGCTTAGGCTTGGGAAGTAGTAATGAAAAACTGTTTTTT
TRBV15	TRBJ1-1	-	TRBD1	CATSRGTGRTTEAFF	TGTGCCACCAGCAGGGGGACAGGGCGTACGACTGAAGCTTTCTTT
TRBV19	TRBJ2-7	-	-	CASSMGPSLYEQYF	TGTGCCAGTAGTATGGGACCGTCCCTTTACGAGCAGTACTTC
TRBV7-9	TRBJ2-7	-	TRBD2	CASSLSGLAGVKEQYF	TGTGCCAGCAGCTTATCCGGACTAGCGGGAGTAAAGGAGCAGTACTTC
TRBV9	TRBJ2-1	-	TRBD1	CASSPEGAPNEQFF	TGTGCCAGCAGCCCAGAGGGGGCGCCTAATGAGCAGTTCTTC
TRBV27	TRBJ1-2	-	-	CASRGTGELRGYTF	TGTGCCAGCAGGGGGACGGGCGAATTAAGGGGCTACACCTTC
TRBV4-1	TRBJ2-1	few	TRBD2	CASSRIREGDEQFF	TGCGCCAGCAGCCGGATCAGGGAGGGAGATGAGCAGTTCTTC
TRBV14	TRBJ2-7	few	-	CASALAAYEQYF	TGTGCCAGCGCGTTGGCGGCATACGAGCAGTACTTC
TRBV9	TRBJ2-3	-	-	CASSVGVDTQYF	TGTGCCAGCAGCGTAGGTGTAGATACGCAGTATTTT
TRBV30	TRBJ2-5	few	-	CAWSVAGWETQYF	TGTGCCTGGAGTGTAGCGGGTTGGGAGACCCAGTACTTC
TRBV19	TRBJ2-2	once	-	CASSASGTNTGELFF	TGTGCCAGTAGTGCCTCCGGGACCAACACCGGGGAGCTGTTTTTT
TRBV9	TRBJ2-3	-	TRBD2	CASSVTGGRTDTQYF	TGTGCCAGCAGCGTGACGGGGGGGCGGACAGATACGCAGTATTTT
TRBV4-3	TRBJ2-1	-	-	CASSQEDCSGQFF	TGCGCCAGCAGCCAAGAGGACTGTTCGGGGCAGTTCTTC
TRBV6-5	TRBJ1-1	-	-	CASVIGTEAFF	TGTGCCAGCGTGATAGGGACTGAAGCTTTCTTT
TRBV27	TRBJ1-1	-	TRBD1	CASSLTGVGGTEAFF	TGTGCCAGCAGTTTGACAGGGGTAGGAGGCACTGAAGCTTTCTTT
TRBV11-3	TRBJ2-5	-	TRBD1	CASSLHPGTGVETQYF	TGTGCCAGCAGCCTCCACCCCGGGACAGGGGTGGAGACCCAGTACTTC
TRBV7-9	TRBJ2-2	-	TRBD2	CASSLGGGRNTGELFF	TGTGCCAGCAGCTTAGGAGGCGGGAGGAACACCGGGGAGCTGTTTTTT
TRBV6-6	TRBJ1-2	few	-	CASSPTDRLFYGYTF	TGTGCCAGCAGTCCTACCGACAGGCTTTTCTATGGCTACACCTTC
TRBV19	TRBJ1-1	-	-	CASSLMNTEAFF	TGTGCCAGTAGCCTGATGAACACTGAAGCTTTCTTT
TRBV7-9	TRBJ2-3	-	TRBD2	CASSPGTREVGPTDTQYF	TGTGCCAGCAGCCCCGGGACTAGGGAGGTCGGTCCCACAGATACGCAGTATTTT
TRBV13	TRBJ1-1	-	TRBD1	CASSAGSGGPTEAFF	TGTGCCAGCAGCGCTGGGTCAGGGGGCCCTACTGAAGCTTTCTTT
TRBV30	TRBJ2-1	-	TRBD2	CAWSPHPSSGRLVNEQFF	TGTGCCTGGAGCCCCCACCCTAGTAGCGGGAGACTGGTCAATGAGCAGTTCTTC
TRBV6-1	TRBJ1-4	-	TRBD1	CASSGTGATNEKLFF	TGTGCCAGCAGCGGAACAGGGGCAACTAATGAAAAACTGTTTTTT
TRBV14	TRBJ2-1	-	-	CASSTGRGSYNEQFF	TGTGCCAGCAGCACAGGACGGGGGAGCTACAATGAGCAGTTCTTC